Below are 16 T cell receptor beta chains sequenced from a single sample in a study of cytomegalovirus exposure and HLA in healthy donors. The primer mix had 60 Vbeta and 13 Jbeta primers. This table comes from immunoSEQ multiplex PCR, and its TCRdb copy is limited to in-frame clones, with some not included. The table records some 150,000 clones, approximately 72% of them present only once. The sample comprised PBMCs. Receptors were obtained from a man aged 18 to 29 in good health and CMV-seronegative.

The chain combines TRBV5-1 with TRBJ1-2; unclear D gene. The germline V gene encodes CDR1 SGHRS and CDR2 YFSETQ. Trimming removed 0 bases at V and 3 bases at J, with 6 bases between. This CDR3 contains 13 residues. This chain's CDR3 is CASSLDPYYGYTF. Written as DNA, the CDR3 is TGCGCCAGCAGCTTGGATCCGTACTATGGCTACACCTTC.

The V call is TRBV2, the J call TRBJ2-1; 9 nucleotides align to TRBD2. The CDR3 loop spans 15 amino acids. Germline assignment: CDR1 SNHLY and CDR2 FYNNEI. V lost 6 bases and J lost 3; bases outside the gene matches: 6. The CDR3 protein is CASRLTSGLYNEQFF. CDR3 coding DNA: TGTGCCAGCAGACTGACTAGCGGACTCTACAATGAGCAGTTCTTC. Supplemented by reference TRBV2 and TRBJ2-1, the full variable domain reads EPEVTQTPSHQVTQMGQEVILRCVPISNHLYFYWYRQILGQKVEFLVSFYNNEISEKSEIFDDQFSVERPDGSNFTLKIRSTKLEDSAMYFCASRLTSGLYNEQFFGPGTRLTVL.

This chain links TRBV14 with TRBJ2-3; D perhaps matches TRBD2 (6 bases). Germline V lookup: CDR1 SGHDN, CDR2 FVKESK. The V end lost 1 base, the J end lost 8 bases, and 10 bases lay between the germline ends. The CDR3 is 13 residues long. DNA of the CDR3: TGTGCCAGCAGCCAAGGTCCGGGAGCTACGCAGTATTTT. Its translation is CASSQGPGATQYF.

The chain uses TRBV19 and TRBJ2-7, with D possibly TRBD2 on 6 matching bases. Trimming stripped 7 bases from V and 0 bases from J, with 13 bases between. Germline V CDR1 and CDR2: LNHDA, SQIVND (reference sequence). The CDR3 has 14 residues. The CDR3 reads CASNAGTFSYEQYF. In DNA form, the CDR3 reads TGTGCCAGTAATGCCGGGACTTTCTCCTACGAGCAGTACTTC.

This clone was detected a few times. The J gene is TRBJ2-7, the V gene TRBV5-5; 10 bases align to TRBD1. The J segment lost 2 bases and the V segment lost 4 bases, leaving 6 bases of the junction unmatched. The CDR3 loop spans 15 amino acids. Germline V gene sequence: CDR1 SGHKS, CDR2 YYEKEE (reference sequence). Written as DNA, the CDR3 is TGTGCCAGCAGCCGTCAGACAGGGGGCACCTACGAGCAGTACTTC. Amino acids: CASSRQTGGTYEQYF.

This clone was picked up a small number of times. An end of the junction differs from the germline gene, which may be a read error. This chain links TRBV6-4 with TRBJ2-4, with 11 bases matching TRBD2. Germline assignment: CDR1 MRHNA and CDR2 SNTAGT. The CDR3 loop spans 15 amino acids. CDR3 nucleotides: TGTGCCAGCAGTGAATTAGCGGGGGGGCGGAACAGTCAGTACTTC. Encoded protein: CASSELAGGRNSQYF.

The chain has TRBV30 and TRBJ2-5; 9 bases map to TRBD1. The germline CDR1 and CDR2 sequences are GTSNPN and SVGIG (reference sequence). This CDR3 has 13 amino acids. The V and J ends lost 1 base and 7 bases, in that order; junction bases with no gene match: 4. The CDR3 coding sequence is TGTGCCTGGAGTGGGACAGGGGTCGGGACCCAGTACTTC. As protein: CAWSGTGVGTQYF. Supplemented by reference TRBV30 and TRBJ2-5, the full variable domain reads SQTIHQWPATLVQPVGSPLSLECTVEGTSNPNLYWYRQAAGRGLQLLFYSVGIGQISSEVPQNLSASRPQDRQFILSSKKLLLSDSGFYLCAWSGTGVGTQYFGPGTRLLVL.

The V and J genes are TRBV6-5 and TRBJ1-5; no definite D call. Germline lookup yields CDR1 MNHEY and CDR2 SVGAGI. Trimming removed 2 bases from V and 1 base from J, with 3 bases in between. The CDR3 extends over 13 amino acids. CDR3 loop: CASSYGSNQPQHF. The DNA of the CDR3 is TGTGCCAGCAGTTACGGCAGCAATCAGCCCCAGCATTTT.

The V gene is TRBV27, the J gene TRBJ1-6; 7 nucleotides align to TRBD1. This CDR3 is 15 amino acids long. Losses at the gene ends were 2 bases for V and 10 bases for J; bases not matched to a gene: 8. Germline V CDR1 and CDR2: MNHEY, SMNVEV (reference sequence). The DNA for the CDR3 is TGTGCCAGCAGTTTAAGGGGGCCGCTGAAGTCACCCCTCCACTTT. This gives the protein CASSLRGPLKSPLHF.

This clone has a handful of counts. V gene TRBV2 combines with J gene TRBJ2-6, with D perhaps TRBD2 (6 bases). The ends were cut back, 0 bases at V and 2 bases at J, with 8 bases in the middle. The CDR3 spans 16 residues. The germline V gene encodes CDR1 SNHLY and CDR2 FYNNEI. The CDR3: CASSEAGGTGANVLTF. The CDR3, as DNA: TGTGCCAGCAGTGAAGCCGGGGGAACTGGGGCCAACGTCCTGACTTTC.

This sequence joins TRBV5-8 and TRBJ2-5, with 12 bases identical to TRBD2. The V gene's germline CDR1 is SGHTS and CDR2 YDEGEE. This CDR3 contains 15 residues. With 4 bases clipped from V and 5 bases from J, the junction kept 6 bases outside the gene matches. CDR3 nucleotide sequence: TGTGCCAGCAGCCATACTAGCGGGGGGCTGGAGACCCAGTACTTC. It codes for CASSHTSGGLETQYF.

The rearrangement uses TRBV5-1 and TRBJ2-7; D is unresolved. V was clipped by 0 bases and J by 2 bases, with 9 bases between them. Germline V gives CDR1 SGHRS, CDR2 YFSETQ. This CDR3 has 14 amino acids. CDR3 sequence (DNA): TGCGCCAGCAGCTTGGAGTCTCACACCTACGAGCAGTACTTC. This translates into CASSLESHTYEQYF.

This clone appeared a single time. This chain links TRBV6-5 with TRBJ2-4, with D perhaps matching TRBD2 (5 bases). Germline lookup yields CDR1 MNHEY and CDR2 SVGAGI. The CDR3 has 14 residues. With 6 bases removed from V and 1 base from J, the gap between germline ends came to 10 bases. CDR3 in DNA: TGTGCCAGCAGCTATCGAGGGGCCAAAAACATTCAGTACTTC. Protein: CASSYRGAKNIQYF.

The chain employs TRBV4-3 and TRBJ2-5, with a possible D match to TRBD2 (6 bases). This CDR3 contains 19 residues. The V end was cut by 1 base, the J end by 3 bases, with 24 bases between. The germline gives CDR1 LGHNA, CDR2 YSLEER. CDR3 region: CASSQGDSRVFVREETQYF. CDR3 in DNA: TGCGCCAGCAGCCAAGGGGACTCCAGGGTTTTCGTGAGGGAAGAGACCCAGTACTTC.

The genes are TRBV27 and TRBJ1-5; 7 bases align to TRBD1. The CDR3 covers 16 residues. V lost 4 bases, J lost 5 bases, and 11 bases stayed unmatched. Per germline, CDR1 MNHEY and CDR2 SMNVEV (reference sequence). The CDR3 coding sequence is TGTGCCAGCAGTTCCTCCGGGACAGATTCCTATCAGCCCCAGCATTTT. Protein product: CASSSSGTDSYQPQHF.

This chain uses TRBV19 with TRBJ1-5; unclear D gene. Trimming shortened V by 3 bases and J by 5 bases, and 11 bases separated the two germline ends. CDR1 and CDR2 from the germline V gene are LNHDA and SQIVND (reference sequence). The CDR3 sequence is 14 residues long. The CDR3: CASSIRGSDQPQHF. The CDR3, as DNA: TGTGCCAGTAGTATCCGGGGTTCCGATCAGCCCCAGCATTTT. Full variable domain (outside the CDR3, taken from reference TRBV19 and TRBJ1-5): DGGITQSPKYLFRKEGQNVTLSCEQNLNHDAMYWYRQDPGQGLRLIYYSQIVNDFQKGDIAEGYSVSREKKESFPLTVTSAQKNPTAFYLCASSIRGSDQPQHFGDGTRLSIL.